The 5 T cell receptor beta chains given below trace back to one sample, sequenced in a study of identifying expanded T cells in peripheral blood. The table came from immunoSEQ multiplex PCR; TCRdb's copy has only in-frame clones and leaves some out. The sample records under 120,000 clones, approximately 90% being singletons. Source material: blood. Every receptor here comes from a person aged 18 to 75 in good health.

The CDR3 loop is CASSHRQGGETQYF. The CDR3, as DNA: TGTGCCAGCAGTCATAGACAGGGAGGGGAGACCCAGTACTTC. The genes are TRBV25-1 and TRBJ2-5; D assignment may be TRBD1 or TRBD2 (7 bases each). V lost 5 bases and J lost 5, with 15 bases in between. CDR1 and CDR2 from the germline V gene are MGHDK and SYGVNS. CDR3 length: 14 amino acids.

J is TRBJ2-2 and V is TRBV11-3; D unresolved. The CDR3 has 12 amino acids. Trimming removed 6 bases from V and 7 bases from J, with 9 bases in between. Germline V gene data show CDR1 as SGHNT and CDR2 as YENEEA. CDR3 amino acids: CASSPLSGELFF. The CDR3 nucleotides are TGTGCCAGCAGTCCCCTAAGCGGGGAGCTGTTTTTT.

The chain links TRBV15 to TRBJ1-2; D gene unclear. Germline V gene lookup returns CDR1 LNHNV and CDR2 YYDKDF (reference sequence). The CDR3 totals 13 residues. V was cut by 8 bases and J by 2 bases, with 12 bases left in between. The CDR3 DNA follows: TGTGCCACCGGTCGGGGATTGAACTATGGCTACACCTTC. This codes for CATGRGLNYGYTF.

The chain uses TRBV19 and TRBJ2-1; TRBD1 might be the D (6 bases). The V end lost 10 bases, the J end lost 8 bases, and 15 bases lay between the germline ends. CDR1 LNHDA and CDR2 SQIVND come from the germline V gene (reference sequence). This CDR3 contains 12 residues. The CDR3 loop reads CATSKQGDEQFF. CDR3 DNA: TGTGCCACCTCTAAACAGGGCGATGAGCAGTTCTTC.

The rearrangement uses TRBV18 and TRBJ1-2; the match to TRBD1 covers 8 bases. The CDR3 totals 14 residues. V was pared by 3 bases and J by 4 bases, with 4 bases of the junction left unmatched. From germline, CDR1 is KGHSH and CDR2 LQKENI. For the CDR3, the DNA is TGTGCCAGCTCACCGAGAGACAGGGGCTATGGCTACACCTTC. This sequence encodes CASSPRDRGYGYTF.